The clone carrying this T cell receptor beta chain was seen repeatedly, ten times or more. The antigen is undetermined. This sample was taken from a study of T-cell reconstitution after alpha-beta-depleted transplantation in children. Study observations and caveats: T-cell counts and diversity were attributed mostly to newly produced T cells one year after transplant. By about two months after transplant, alpha-beta T cells reportedly arose from several hundred graft clones that had expanded.

Unique molecular identifiers were incorporated into the prepared TCRbeta library. TCRdb re-called the PCR reads with MiXCR, one entry per CDR3 protein. The profile shows some 200,000 distinct CDR3 sequences, around 8.4% of them singletons. Germline values: CDR1 SEHNR, CDR2 FQNEAQ (reference sequence). With 4 bases clipped from V and 9 bases from J, the junction kept 10 bases outside the gene matches. The CDR3 runs 17 residues. The chain uses TRBV7-9 and TRBJ2-1; 15 positions agree with TRBD2. This TCR derives from a male patient aged 2 to 9 who had a stem cell transplant for acute myeloid leukemia, so the T cells may come from the graft donor. This sample comprised PBMCs, mostly from graft donor cells, obtained 360 days after TCRalphabeta/CD19-depleted stem cell transplant. The CDR3 nucleotides read TGTGCCAGCAGCTGGCTCTCTGGACTAGCGGGAGGGAGTGAGCAGTTCTTC. This translates into CASSWLSGLAGGSEQFF.